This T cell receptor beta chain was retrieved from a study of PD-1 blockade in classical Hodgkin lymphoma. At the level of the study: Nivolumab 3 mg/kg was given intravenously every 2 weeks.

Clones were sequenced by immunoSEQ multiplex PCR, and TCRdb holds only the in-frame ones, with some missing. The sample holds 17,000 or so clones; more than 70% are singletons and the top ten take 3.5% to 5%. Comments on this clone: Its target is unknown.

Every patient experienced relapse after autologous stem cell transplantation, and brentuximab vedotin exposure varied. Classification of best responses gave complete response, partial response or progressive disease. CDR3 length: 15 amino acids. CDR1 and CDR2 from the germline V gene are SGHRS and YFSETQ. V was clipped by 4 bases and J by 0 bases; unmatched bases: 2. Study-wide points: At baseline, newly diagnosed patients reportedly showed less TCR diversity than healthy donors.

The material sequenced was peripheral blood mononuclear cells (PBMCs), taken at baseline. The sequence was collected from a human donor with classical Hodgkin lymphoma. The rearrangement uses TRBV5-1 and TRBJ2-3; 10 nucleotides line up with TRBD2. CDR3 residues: CASSQLAGSTDTQYF. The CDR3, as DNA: TGCGCCAGCAGCCAACTAGCGGGGAGCACAGATACGCAGTATTTT.